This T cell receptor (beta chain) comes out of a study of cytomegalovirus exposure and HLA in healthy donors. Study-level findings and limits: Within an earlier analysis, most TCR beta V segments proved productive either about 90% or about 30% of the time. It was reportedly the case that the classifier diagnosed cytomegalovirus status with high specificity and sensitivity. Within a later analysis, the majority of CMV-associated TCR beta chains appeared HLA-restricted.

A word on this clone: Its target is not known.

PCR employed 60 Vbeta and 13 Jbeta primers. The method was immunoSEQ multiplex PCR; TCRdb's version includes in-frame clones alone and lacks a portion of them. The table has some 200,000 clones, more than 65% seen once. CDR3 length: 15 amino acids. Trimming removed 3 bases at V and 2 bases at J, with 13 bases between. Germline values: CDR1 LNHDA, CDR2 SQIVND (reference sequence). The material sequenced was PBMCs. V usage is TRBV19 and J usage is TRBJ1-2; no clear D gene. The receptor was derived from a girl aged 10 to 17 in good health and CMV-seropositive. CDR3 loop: CASSISLGQNYGYTF. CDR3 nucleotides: TGTGCCAGTAGTATCTCGCTTGGGCAGAACTATGGCTACACCTTC.